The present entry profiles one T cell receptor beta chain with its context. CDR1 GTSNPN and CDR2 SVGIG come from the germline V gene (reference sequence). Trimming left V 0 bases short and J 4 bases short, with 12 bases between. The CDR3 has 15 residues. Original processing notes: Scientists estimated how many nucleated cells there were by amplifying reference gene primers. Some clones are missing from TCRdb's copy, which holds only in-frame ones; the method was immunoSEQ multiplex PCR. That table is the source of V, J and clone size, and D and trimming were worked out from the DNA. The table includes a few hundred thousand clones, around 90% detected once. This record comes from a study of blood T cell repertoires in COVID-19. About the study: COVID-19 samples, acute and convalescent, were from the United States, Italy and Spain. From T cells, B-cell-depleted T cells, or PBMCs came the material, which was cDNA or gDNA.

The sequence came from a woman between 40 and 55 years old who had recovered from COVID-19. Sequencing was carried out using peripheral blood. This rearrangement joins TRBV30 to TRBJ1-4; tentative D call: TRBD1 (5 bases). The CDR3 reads CAWSVRGLGNEKLFF. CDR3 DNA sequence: TGTGCCTGGAGTGTACGGGGGTTGGGTAATGAAAAACTGTTTTTT.